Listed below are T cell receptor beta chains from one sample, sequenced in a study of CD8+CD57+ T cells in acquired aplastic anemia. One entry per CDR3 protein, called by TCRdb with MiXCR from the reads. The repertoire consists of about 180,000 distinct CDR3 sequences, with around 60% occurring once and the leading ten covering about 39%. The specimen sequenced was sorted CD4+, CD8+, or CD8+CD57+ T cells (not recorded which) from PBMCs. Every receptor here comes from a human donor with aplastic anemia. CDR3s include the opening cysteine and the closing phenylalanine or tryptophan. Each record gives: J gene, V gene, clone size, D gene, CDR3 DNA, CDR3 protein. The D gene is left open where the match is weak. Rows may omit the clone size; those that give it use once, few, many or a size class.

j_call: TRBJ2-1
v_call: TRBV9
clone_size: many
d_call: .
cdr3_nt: TGTGCCAGCAGCGTATCAAGGACAGTAGGGGGGAGCTCCTACAATGAGCAGTTCTTC
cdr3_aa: CASSVSRTVGGSSYNEQFF

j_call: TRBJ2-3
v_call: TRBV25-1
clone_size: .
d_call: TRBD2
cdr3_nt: TGTGCCAGCAGTGAGACGGGACTAGCGTCAGATACGCAGTATTTT
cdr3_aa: CASSETGLASDTQYF

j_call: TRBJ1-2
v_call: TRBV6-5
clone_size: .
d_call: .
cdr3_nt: TGTGCCAGCAGTCGCCAGGGTCACTATGGCTACACCTTC
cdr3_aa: CASSRQGHYGYTF

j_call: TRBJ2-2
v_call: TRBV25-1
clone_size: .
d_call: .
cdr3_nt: TGTGCCAGCAGTGGATTCGCAGGGTCCGGGGAGCTGTTTTTT
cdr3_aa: CASSGFAGSGELFF

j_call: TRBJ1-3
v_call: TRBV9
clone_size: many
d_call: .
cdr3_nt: TGTGCCAGCAGCCTCGACTGGGCCGGCTCCTCTGGAAACACCATATATTTT
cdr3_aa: CASSLDWAGSSGNTIYF

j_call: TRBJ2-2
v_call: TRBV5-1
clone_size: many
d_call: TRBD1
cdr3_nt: TGCGCCAGCAGCATCTACGCCGGGACAGGGGAAACCGGGGAGCTGTTTTTT
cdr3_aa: CASSIYAGTGETGELFF

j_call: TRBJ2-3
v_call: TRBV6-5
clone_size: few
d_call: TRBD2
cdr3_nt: TGTGCCAGCAGTTACTTCACCGACGGGGGGGGGAATACGCAGTATTTT
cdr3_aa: CASSYFTDGGGNTQYF

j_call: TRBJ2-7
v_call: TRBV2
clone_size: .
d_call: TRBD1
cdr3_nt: TGTGCCAGCAGCTTATGGACAGGGACGTACTACGAGCAGTACTTC
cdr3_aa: CASSLWTGTYYEQYF

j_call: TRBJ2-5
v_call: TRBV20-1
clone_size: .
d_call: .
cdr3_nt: TGCAGTGCGGGCGGAAAAGAGACCCAGTACTTC
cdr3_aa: CSAGGKETQYF

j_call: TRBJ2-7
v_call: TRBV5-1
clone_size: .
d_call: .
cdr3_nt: TGCGCCAGCAGCCACGGGTTGTCCGAGCAGTACTTC
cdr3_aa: CASSHGLSEQYF

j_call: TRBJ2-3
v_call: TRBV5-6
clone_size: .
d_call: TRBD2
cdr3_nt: TGTGCCAGCAGCCTAGCGGGTACGCAGTATTTT
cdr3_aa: CASSLAGTQYF

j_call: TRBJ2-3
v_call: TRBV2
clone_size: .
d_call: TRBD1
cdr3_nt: TGTGCCAGCAGTCCACTCCGGGACAGGGTATCGGATACGCAGTATTTT
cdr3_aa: CASSPLRDRVSDTQYF

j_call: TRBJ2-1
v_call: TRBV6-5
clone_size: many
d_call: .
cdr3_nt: TGTGCCAGCAGTCCGATCTCAAGCAATGAGCAGTTCTTC
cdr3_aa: CASSPISSNEQFF

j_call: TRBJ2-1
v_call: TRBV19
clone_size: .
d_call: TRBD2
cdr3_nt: TGTGCCAGTAGGGGACTAGCGGGCGCTCAGTTCTTC
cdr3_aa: CASRGLAGAQFF

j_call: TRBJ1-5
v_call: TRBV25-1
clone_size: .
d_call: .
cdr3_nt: TGTGCCAGCAGCTCCCACACCAATCAGCCCCAGCATTTT
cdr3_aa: CASSSHTNQPQHF

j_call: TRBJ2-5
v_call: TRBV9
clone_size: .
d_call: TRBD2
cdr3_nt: TGTGCCAGCAGCGTAGCCGGGGGAGGGCCGAGAGAGACCCAGTACTTC
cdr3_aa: CASSVAGGGPRETQYF

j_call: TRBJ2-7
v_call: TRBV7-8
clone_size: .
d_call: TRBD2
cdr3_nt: TGTGCCAGCAGCTTTGGGGGGGTTAACGAGCAGTACTTC
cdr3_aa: CASSFGGVNEQYF

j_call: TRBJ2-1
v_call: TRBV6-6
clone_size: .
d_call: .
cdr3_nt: TGTGCCAGCAGTTACGGATCGGGGGAGTACAATGAGCAGTTCTTC
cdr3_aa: CASSYGSGEYNEQFF

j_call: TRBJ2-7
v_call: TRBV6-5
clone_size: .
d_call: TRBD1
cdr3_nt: TGTGCCAGCAGTCTCAGGACAGGGGGCGGGTACGAGCAGTACTTC
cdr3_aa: CASSLRTGGGYEQYF

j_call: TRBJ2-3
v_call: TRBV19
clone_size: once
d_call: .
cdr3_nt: TGTGCCAGTAGTAGGGACCTCTATCCAAAGGCAGATACGCAGTATTTT
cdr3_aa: CASSRDLYPKADTQYF

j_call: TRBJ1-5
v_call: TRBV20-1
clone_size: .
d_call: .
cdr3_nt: TGCAGTGCTTACAGGGCGAATCAGCCCCAGCATTTT
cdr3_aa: CSAYRANQPQHF

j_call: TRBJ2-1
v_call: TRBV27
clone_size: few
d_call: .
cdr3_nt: TGTGCCAGCACTCCGAAATCCCCCCTCTCCTACAATGAGCAGTTCTTC
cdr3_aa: CASTPKSPLSYNEQFF

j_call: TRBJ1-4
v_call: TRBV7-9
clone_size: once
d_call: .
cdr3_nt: TGTGCCAGCAGCTTAGTAGCTAAGGGTGGACTGTTTTTT
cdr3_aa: CASSLVAKGGLFF

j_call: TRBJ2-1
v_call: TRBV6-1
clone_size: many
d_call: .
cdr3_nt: TGTGCCAGCTCTGAGTCGGCCGGCGCGAATGAGCAGTTCTTC
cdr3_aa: CASSESAGANEQFF

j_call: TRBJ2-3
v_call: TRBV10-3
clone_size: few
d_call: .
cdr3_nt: TGTGCCATCAGCGATACAGGGTTAGCGGATACGCAGTATTTT
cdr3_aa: CAISDTGLADTQYF

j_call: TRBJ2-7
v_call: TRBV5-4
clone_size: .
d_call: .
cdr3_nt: TGTGCCAGCAGCTTGGTCTACGGGGACTCCTACGAGCAGTACTTC
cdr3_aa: CASSLVYGDSYEQYF

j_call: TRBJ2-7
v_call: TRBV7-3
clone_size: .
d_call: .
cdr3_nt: TGTGCCAGTCGGGACGCAGCCTCCTACGAGCAGTACTTC
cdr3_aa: CASRDAASYEQYF

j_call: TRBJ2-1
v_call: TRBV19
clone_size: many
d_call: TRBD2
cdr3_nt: TGTGCCAGTAGTAGGACGGGGGAGACTAGCGGGGGGTGGAGGACCTACAATGAGCAGTTCTTC
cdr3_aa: CASSRTGETSGGWRTYNEQFF

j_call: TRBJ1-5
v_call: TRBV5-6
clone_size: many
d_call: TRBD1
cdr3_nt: TGTGCCAGCAGCCTTGGGACAGGTGCCAATCAGCCCCAGCATTTT
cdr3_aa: CASSLGTGANQPQHF

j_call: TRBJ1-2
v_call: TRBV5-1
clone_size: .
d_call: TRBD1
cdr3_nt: TGCGCCAGCAGCTTGGAGACTTGGCAGGGGGTAATAGTGGATGTCTACACCTTC
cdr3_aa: CASSLETWQGVIVDVYTF

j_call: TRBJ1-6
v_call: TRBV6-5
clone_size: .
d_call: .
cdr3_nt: TGTGCCAGCTTCGTAGGGTCCAGTAATTCACCCCTCCACTTT
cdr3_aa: CASFVGSSNSPLHF

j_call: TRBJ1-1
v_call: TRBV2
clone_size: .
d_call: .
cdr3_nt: TGTGCCAGCAGTCCCAGGACTGAAGCTTTCTTT
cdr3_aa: CASSPRTEAFF

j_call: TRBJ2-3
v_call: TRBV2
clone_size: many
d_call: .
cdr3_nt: TGTGCCAGCAGTGAAGTGGGCGGAACAGATACGCAGTATTTT
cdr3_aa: CASSEVGGTDTQYF

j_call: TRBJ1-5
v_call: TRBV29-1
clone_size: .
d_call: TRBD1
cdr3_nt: TGCAGCGCTCTACAGGGGGCGGGTGAGCCCCAGCATTTT
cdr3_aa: CSALQGAGEPQHF

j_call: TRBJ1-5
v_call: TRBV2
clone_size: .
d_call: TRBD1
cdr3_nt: TGTGCCAGCAGTACCCGGACAGGGGTTCAGCCCCAGCATTTT
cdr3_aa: CASSTRTGVQPQHF

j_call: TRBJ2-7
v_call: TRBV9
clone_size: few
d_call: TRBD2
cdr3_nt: TGTGCCAGCAGCGTAGGCCGACTAGCGGGAGGCCCCTACGAGCAGTACTTC
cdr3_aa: CASSVGRLAGGPYEQYF

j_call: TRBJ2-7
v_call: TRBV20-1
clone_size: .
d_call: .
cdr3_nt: TGCAGTTTTTGGGACGGTGACTACGAGCAGTACTTC
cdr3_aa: CSFWDGDYEQYF

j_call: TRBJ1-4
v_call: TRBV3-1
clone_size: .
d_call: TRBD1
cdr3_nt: TGTGCCAGCAGCCTCGGGACAGGGCGTGAAAAACTGTTTTTT
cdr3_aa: CASSLGTGREKLFF

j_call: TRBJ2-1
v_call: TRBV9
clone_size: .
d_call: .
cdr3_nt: TGTGCCAGCAGCGTCCAGACGCAGAGCAATGAGCAGTTCTTC
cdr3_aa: CASSVQTQSNEQFF

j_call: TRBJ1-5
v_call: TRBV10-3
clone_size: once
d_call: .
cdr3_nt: TGTGCCATCAGTGACCTAGGCAATCAGCCCCAGCATTTT
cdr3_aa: CAISDLGNQPQHF

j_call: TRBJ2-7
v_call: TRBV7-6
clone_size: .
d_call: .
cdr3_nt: TGTGCCAGCAGTGAACGAGGGGGTTCCTACGAGCAGTACTTC
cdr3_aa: CASSERGGSYEQYF

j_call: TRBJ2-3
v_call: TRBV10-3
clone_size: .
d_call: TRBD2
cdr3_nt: TGTGCCATTCTGAGCGGGGCCTCCACAGATACGCAGTATTTT
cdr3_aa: CAILSGASTDTQYF

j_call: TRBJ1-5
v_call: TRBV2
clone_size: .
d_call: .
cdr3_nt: TGTGCCAGCAGTGAAAACCAGGGAAGTCAGCCCCAGCATTTT
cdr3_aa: CASSENQGSQPQHF